One sample yielded the 15 T cell receptor beta chains listed below, sequenced in a study of OX40 agonist ivuxolimab in advanced cancers. Libraries were made using the immunoSEQ multiplex PCR assay. The source is immuneACCESS, and TCRdb retained only in-frame sequences with V and J called. Part of the clones is not carried over; for the studies checked, unresolved V genes explain less than half of this, and the remainder is unexplained. This sample gives some 100,000 clones in total; about 90% of them show up just once. The top ten hold about 0.81% of the sample. The material sequenced was CD4+ or CD8+ T cells sorted from blood, taken in a trial of the OX40 agonist ivuxolimab. The receptors were sampled from an adult with an advanced solid tumor such as melanoma, head and neck, liver or kidney cancer.

CDR3 region: CASSIYYEQYF. In DNA form, the CDR3 reads TGTGCCAGCAGTATTTACTACGAGCAGTACTTC. The V gene is TRBV6-6, the J gene TRBJ2-7; D call uncertain. Trimming shortened V by 5 bases and J by 3 bases, and 5 bases separated the two germline ends. Germline V gives CDR1 MNHNY, CDR2 SVGAGI (reference sequence). CDR3 size: 11 residues.

The chain carries TRBV7-2 and TRBJ2-5; 10 nucleotides agree with TRBD2. Matching the DNA end better, TRBJ2-7 makes the J call doubtful. This CDR3 comprises 15 residues. Germline loops: CDR1 SGHTA, CDR2 FQGNSA. CDR3 nucleotides: TGTGCCAGCAGCTTAGGGACTAGCGGACAGGGCGAGCAGTACTTC. Its translation: CASSLGTSGQGEQYF.

The chain has TRBV15 and TRBJ2-1; TRBD2 aligns across 11 bases. V was clipped by 0 bases and J by 3 bases; unmatched bases: 4. The CDR3 has 17 residues. CDR1 is LNHNV, CDR2 YYDKDF, per germline (reference sequence). The CDR3 protein is CATSRDLSGRDYNEQFF. In nucleotides, the CDR3 is TGTGCCACCAGCAGAGATCTTAGCGGGAGGGACTACAATGAGCAGTTCTTC.

J is TRBJ2-7 and V is TRBV7-8; 14 bases agree with TRBD2. Per germline, CDR1 SGHVS and CDR2 FQNEAQ. V dropped 5 bases and J dropped 1; count of bases not matched to a gene: 10. The CDR3 covers 18 residues. Written as DNA, the CDR3 is TGTGCCAGCAGCCCAACCTGGGGACTAGCGGGAGTATCCTACGAGCAGTACTTC. Its translation: CASSPTWGLAGVSYEQYF.

The chain is built from TRBV7-9 and TRBJ1-5, with D unresolved. This CDR3 comprises 14 residues. Per germline, CDR1 SEHNR and CDR2 FQNEAQ (reference sequence). V was clipped by 5 bases and J by 5 bases, with 13 bases between them. The CDR3 here is CASSDGRGDQPQHF. CDR3 DNA sequence: TGTGCCAGCAGCGATGGACGAGGCGATCAGCCCCAGCATTTT.

The J gene is TRBJ2-2, the V gene TRBV4-3, with TRBD2 matching over 11 bases. This CDR3 has 18 residues. From germline, CDR1 is LGHNA and CDR2 YSLEER. V was pared by 0 bases and J by 4 bases, with 7 bases of the junction left unmatched. For the CDR3, the DNA is TGCGCCAGCAGCCAAGATCCTAGCGGGAGGTTCGGCACCGGGGAGCTGTTTTTT. Translated, it gives CASSQDPSGRFGTGELFF.

The gene calls are TRBV5-1 and TRBJ1-2; TRBD1 agrees at 7 bases. Trimming cost V 0 bases and J 5 bases; bases outside gene matches: 4. The CDR3 sequence is 14 residues long. Germline CDR1 SGHRS, CDR2 YFSETQ. CDR3 in amino acids: CASSLEGRGYGYTF. For the CDR3, the DNA is TGCGCCAGCAGCTTGGAGGGCAGGGGGTATGGCTACACCTTC.

The genes are TRBV29-1 and TRBJ2-7, with unresolved D. The germline CDR1 and CDR2 sequences are SQVTM and ANQGSEA. There are 12 residues in the CDR3. Trimming took off 4 bases at V and 4 bases at J, with 11 bases between the two ends. The CDR3 is CSVVVARYEQYF. The DNA of the CDR3 is TGCAGCGTTGTCGTAGCCAGGTACGAGCAGTACTTC.

This chain uses TRBV7-2 with TRBJ2-1; TRBD2 matches at 7 bases. CDR1 SGHTA and CDR2 FQGNSA come from the germline V gene. Germline trimming cut 0 bases from V and 5 bases from J; bases unmatched to any gene: 4. This CDR3 is built from 15 residues. In DNA, the CDR3 is TGTGCCAGCAGCTTAGCAGCGGGACCCCACAATGAGCAGTTCTTC. Its protein is CASSLAAGPHNEQFF.

The V gene is TRBV18, the J gene TRBJ2-7; 13 bases align to TRBD2. Trimming at V came to 3 bases and at J to 1 base, leaving 6 bases not matched to a gene. The germline CDR1 and CDR2 sequences are KGHSH and LQKENI. This CDR3 is 17 amino acids long. This CDR3 is CASSPQLAGGESYEQYF. As DNA, the CDR3 is TGTGCCAGCTCACCTCAACTAGCGGGAGGGGAATCCTACGAGCAGTACTTC.

J is TRBJ1-2 and V is TRBV11-3; no definite D call. V was trimmed by 5 bases and J by 4 bases, leaving 11 bases between them. Per the germline V gene, CDR1 is SGHNT and CDR2 is YENEEA. There are 13 residues in the CDR3. As DNA, the CDR3 is TGTGCCAGCAGCGGTGGTCGCTCCTATGGCTACACCTTC. It specifies CASSGGRSYGYTF.

The rearrangement joins TRBV6-5 to TRBJ1-1, with D possibly being TRBD1 (6 bases). Trimming took off 9 bases at V and 4 bases at J, with 15 bases between the two ends. Germline V gene lookup returns CDR1 MNHEY and CDR2 SVGAGI. This CDR3 has 13 residues. For the CDR3, the DNA is TGTGCCAGTTACAGGGACGGGAGCACTGAAGCTTTCTTT. This gives the protein CASYRDGSTEAFF.

There are a few counts of this clone. J is TRBJ1-1 and V is TRBV19, with D maybe TRBD1 (5 bases). The V gene lost 4 bases and the J gene lost 5 bases, with 14 bases spanning the gap. Germline-derived CDR1 and CDR2 are LNHDA and SQIVND (reference sequence). CDR3 length equals 14 residues. CDR3 DNA: TGTGCCAGTAGTAATCAGGGAACCCGGACTGAAGCTTTCTTT. Translated, it gives CASSNQGTRTEAFF.

The rearrangement links TRBV11-1 to TRBJ2-5, with 8 nucleotides matching TRBD2. J lost 6 bases, V lost 3 bases, and 12 bases had no gene match. The CDR3 covers 16 residues. Germline V gives CDR1 SGHAT, CDR2 FQDESV (reference sequence). The CDR3 protein is CASSLQGAGGGQTQYF. The CDR3 DNA sequence: TGTGCCAGCAGCTTGCAAGGGGCGGGAGGTGGGCAGACCCAGTACTTC.

V is TRBV5-1 and J is TRBJ2-5; D is possibly TRBD2 (6 bases). The CDR3 totals 14 residues. Trimming pared 5 bases from V and 5 bases from J, leaving 16 bases between. Germline V CDR1 and CDR2: SGHRS, YFSETQ. The CDR3 sequence: CASRPQEGRETQYF. The CDR3 DNA is TGCGCCAGCAGGCCGCAGGAGGGCCGGGAGACCCAGTACTTC. The whole variable domain, filled in from reference TRBV5-1 and TRBJ2-5, reads KAGVTQTPRYLIKTRGQQVTLSCSPISGHRSVSWYQQTPGQGLQFLFEYFSETQRNKGNFPGRFSGRQFSNSRSEMNVSTLELGDSALYLCASRPQEGRETQYFGPGTRLLVL.